A selection of T cell receptor beta chains follows, all from one sample in a study of blood T cell repertoires in COVID-19. Method: immunoSEQ multiplex PCR; TCRdb's copy keeps in-frame clones and lacks some. Of 60,000 to 85,000 clones in the sample, about 69% were seen once. What was sequenced was peripheral blood. These receptors all stem from a man in his 70s with acute or convalescent COVID-19. Each CDR3 is given with its conserved first and last residue. D genes are given only for firm matches. For some rows the clone size is stated as once, few or many, or as a class when expanded; others skip it.

v_call: TRBV3-1/TRBV3-2
clone_size: -
j_call: TRBJ1-2
d_call: -
cdr3_nt: TGTGCCAGCAGCCAAGGTGACGGAGATGGCTACACCTTC
cdr3_aa: CASSQGDGDGYTF

v_call: TRBV7-3
clone_size: few
j_call: TRBJ2-1
d_call: -
cdr3_nt: TGTGCCAGCAGCTCCGGGAGCGGTGAGCAGTTCTTC
cdr3_aa: CASSSGSGEQFF

v_call: TRBV5-1
clone_size: -
j_call: TRBJ2-7
d_call: -
cdr3_nt: TGCGCCAGCAGCTTCGGGGACAATTCCTACAAGCAGTACTTC
cdr3_aa: CASSFGDNSYKQYF

v_call: TRBV2
clone_size: few
j_call: TRBJ2-7
d_call: TRBD2
cdr3_nt: TGTGCCAGCAGTGGAGGGACTAGGGGCTACGAGCAGTACTTC
cdr3_aa: CASSGGTRGYEQYF

v_call: TRBV18
clone_size: -
j_call: TRBJ1-4
d_call: -
cdr3_nt: TGTGCCAGCTCACGCGGGGAAACGGGGTTGGAACTGTTTTTT
cdr3_aa: CASSRGETGLELFF

v_call: TRBV5-6
clone_size: -
j_call: TRBJ2-5
d_call: TRBD1
cdr3_nt: TGTGCCAGCAGCCCAGGGACAGCTCTCGAGACCCAGTACTTC
cdr3_aa: CASSPGTALETQYF

v_call: TRBV6-5
clone_size: -
j_call: TRBJ2-3
d_call: TRBD2
cdr3_nt: TGTGCCAGCAGTTACATGACTAGCGCAGATACGCAGTATTTT
cdr3_aa: CASSYMTSADTQYF

v_call: TRBV10-3
clone_size: -
j_call: TRBJ2-3
d_call: TRBD1
cdr3_nt: TGTGCCATCAGGAAATCCGGGACAGGCGGATCGACGCAGTATTTT
cdr3_aa: CAIRKSGTGGSTQYF

v_call: TRBV10-3
clone_size: few
j_call: TRBJ2-1
d_call: TRBD1
cdr3_nt: TGTGCCATCAGTGAACAGGGGGCGAGGCAAGATGAGCAGTTCTTC
cdr3_aa: CAISEQGARQDEQFF

v_call: TRBV7-9
clone_size: -
j_call: TRBJ2-7
d_call: TRBD1
cdr3_nt: TGTGCCAGCAGCTCCGGGACAGCGCACTACGAGCAGTACTTC
cdr3_aa: CASSSGTAHYEQYF

v_call: TRBV5-8
clone_size: -
j_call: TRBJ1-4
d_call: TRBD1
cdr3_nt: TGTGCCAGCAGCCATGACAGGGTGGCTAATGAAAAACTGTTTTTT
cdr3_aa: CASSHDRVANEKLFF

v_call: TRBV19
clone_size: -
j_call: TRBJ2-2
d_call: -
cdr3_nt: TGTGCCAGTAGTATTTCGACCGGGGAGCTGTTTTTT
cdr3_aa: CASSISTGELFF

v_call: TRBV4-1
clone_size: -
j_call: TRBJ2-7
d_call: -
cdr3_nt: TGCGCCAGCAGCCAAGGAACGCAGGGAGGCTACGAGCAGTACTTC
cdr3_aa: CASSQGTQGGYEQYF

v_call: TRBV7-9
clone_size: -
j_call: TRBJ2-7
d_call: -
cdr3_nt: TGTGCCAGCAGCTTAGCGGGGGACTCGTACGAGCAGTACTTC
cdr3_aa: CASSLAGDSYEQYF

v_call: TRBV2
clone_size: -
j_call: TRBJ2-1
d_call: -
cdr3_nt: TGTGCCAGTTTACTCAATGAGCAGTTCTTC
cdr3_aa: CASLLNEQFF

v_call: TRBV6-2/TRBV6-3
clone_size: -
j_call: TRBJ2-7
d_call: TRBD1
cdr3_nt: TGTGCCAGCAGCCAGGGACAGGGATACTACGAGCAGTACTTC
cdr3_aa: CASSQGQGYYEQYF

v_call: TRBV6-2/TRBV6-3
clone_size: -
j_call: TRBJ2-7
d_call: -
cdr3_nt: TGTGCCAGCAGTGTCGACAGAGCGTACGAGCAGTACTTC
cdr3_aa: CASSVDRAYEQYF

v_call: TRBV10-3
clone_size: -
j_call: TRBJ1-1
d_call: -
cdr3_nt: TGTGCCATCGCAGGGGAGAGTGAAGCTTTCTTT
cdr3_aa: CAIAGESEAFF

v_call: TRBV6-4
clone_size: -
j_call: TRBJ2-1
d_call: TRBD2
cdr3_nt: TGTGCCAGCAGTGCCGAAGCGGGAGGGAGATACAATGAGCAGTTCTTC
cdr3_aa: CASSAEAGGRYNEQFF

v_call: TRBV27
clone_size: -
j_call: TRBJ2-6
d_call: TRBD2
cdr3_nt: TGTGCCAGCAGTACTGGACTAGCTGGGGCCAACGTCCTGACTTTC
cdr3_aa: CASSTGLAGANVLTF

v_call: TRBV4-3
clone_size: -
j_call: TRBJ1-2
d_call: -
cdr3_nt: TGCGCCAGCAGCCAAGGGGGGGACGGAGCTAACTATGGCTACACCTTC
cdr3_aa: CASSQGGDGANYGYTF

v_call: TRBV6-5
clone_size: -
j_call: TRBJ2-1
d_call: TRBD2
cdr3_nt: TGTGCCAGCAGTTACGGGCTAGCGGGAGGCAATGAGCAGTTCTTC
cdr3_aa: CASSYGLAGGNEQFF

v_call: TRBV7-9
clone_size: -
j_call: TRBJ2-1
d_call: TRBD2
cdr3_nt: TGTGCCAGCAGCTTAGACGGACTAGCGGGAGGCGACGAGCAGTTCTTC
cdr3_aa: CASSLDGLAGGDEQFF

v_call: TRBV5-1
clone_size: -
j_call: TRBJ2-2
d_call: -
cdr3_nt: TGCGCCAGCAGCTCCGGGGAGGTCTCCGGGGAGCTGTTTTTT
cdr3_aa: CASSSGEVSGELFF

v_call: TRBV5-1
clone_size: -
j_call: TRBJ2-2
d_call: -
cdr3_nt: TGCGCCAGCAGCTTGACTTTCAACACCGGGGAGCTGTTTTTT
cdr3_aa: CASSLTFNTGELFF

v_call: TRBV9
clone_size: -
j_call: TRBJ2-2
d_call: TRBD2
cdr3_nt: TGTGCCAGCAGCGGACGACTAGCGGGAGCTAACGGGGAGCTGTTTTTT
cdr3_aa: CASSGRLAGANGELFF

v_call: TRBV25-1
clone_size: -
j_call: TRBJ2-7
d_call: TRBD1
cdr3_nt: TGTGCCAGCAGTGTGACAGGGGGGACCTACGAGCAGTACTTC
cdr3_aa: CASSVTGGTYEQYF

v_call: TRBV2
clone_size: -
j_call: TRBJ2-7
d_call: TRBD2
cdr3_nt: TGTGCCAGCAGACAAAGTGCGGGAGGGGCCCGCGAGCAGTACTTC
cdr3_aa: CASRQSAGGAREQYF

v_call: TRBV28
clone_size: -
j_call: TRBJ1-5
d_call: -
cdr3_nt: TGTGCCAGCAGTTTACGGCAGGCGCATCAGCCCCAGCATTTT
cdr3_aa: CASSLRQAHQPQHF

v_call: TRBV27
clone_size: -
j_call: TRBJ1-5
d_call: -
cdr3_nt: TGTGCCAGCGCCTCTAGGACCGGACAAGGGGGTAGCAATCAGCCCCAGCATTTT
cdr3_aa: CASASRTGQGGSNQPQHF

v_call: TRBV28
clone_size: -
j_call: TRBJ1-4
d_call: -
cdr3_nt: TGTGCCAGCAGTCTAGCGGGGACCACCGAAAAACTGTTTTTT
cdr3_aa: CASSLAGTTEKLFF

v_call: TRBV19
clone_size: -
j_call: TRBJ1-3
d_call: TRBD1
cdr3_nt: TGTGCCAGTAGTCTTCTCTCCGGGACAGTCTCTGGAAACACCATATATTTT
cdr3_aa: CASSLLSGTVSGNTIYF

v_call: TRBV11-3
clone_size: -
j_call: TRBJ2-7
d_call: TRBD1
cdr3_nt: TGTGCCAGCAGCATGACCCCCGGGACAGACTACGAGCAGTACTTC
cdr3_aa: CASSMTPGTDYEQYF

v_call: TRBV27
clone_size: -
j_call: TRBJ2-5
d_call: -
cdr3_nt: TGTGCCAGCAGTTTGTTGGGGCGGCAAGAGACCCAGTACTTC
cdr3_aa: CASSLLGRQETQYF

v_call: TRBV19
clone_size: -
j_call: TRBJ2-2
d_call: -
cdr3_nt: TGTGCCAGTAGCCGGGACACACTCACCGGGGAGCTGTTTTTT
cdr3_aa: CASSRDTLTGELFF

v_call: TRBV27
clone_size: -
j_call: TRBJ2-1
d_call: -
cdr3_nt: TGTGCCAGCAGTTTCGGCAATGAGCAGTTCTTC
cdr3_aa: CASSFGNEQFF

v_call: TRBV7-2
clone_size: -
j_call: TRBJ2-1
d_call: TRBD2
cdr3_nt: TGTGCCAGCAGCTTAGTCCCTCGGGGCGGGGCGGGGGATGAGCAGTTCTTC
cdr3_aa: CASSLVPRGGAGDEQFF

v_call: TRBV24-1
clone_size: -
j_call: TRBJ2-1
d_call: TRBD2
cdr3_nt: TGTGCCACCAGTGACCTGAACCGAGCGGGAGAGAGCTACAATGAGCAGTTCTTC
cdr3_aa: CATSDLNRAGESYNEQFF

v_call: TRBV7-2
clone_size: -
j_call: TRBJ1-1
d_call: TRBD1
cdr3_nt: TGTGCCAGCAGCCCGCGACAGGGGCGGGGGACTGAAGCTTTCTTT
cdr3_aa: CASSPRQGRGTEAFF

v_call: TRBV11-1
clone_size: few
j_call: TRBJ2-5
d_call: TRBD2
cdr3_nt: TGTGCCAGCATGGAGCCCGGCGGGAGTTGGGAGACCCAGTACTTC
cdr3_aa: CASMEPGGSWETQYF

v_call: TRBV12-5
clone_size: few
j_call: TRBJ2-5
d_call: TRBD2
cdr3_nt: TGTGCTAGTGGTTGGGGGGGTCGAGAGACCCAGTACTTC
cdr3_aa: CASGWGGRETQYF

v_call: TRBV25-1
clone_size: -
j_call: TRBJ2-7
d_call: -
cdr3_nt: TGTGCCAGCAGTGCTCAGGGCAGGGCTGGCGAGCAGTACTTC
cdr3_aa: CASSAQGRAGEQYF